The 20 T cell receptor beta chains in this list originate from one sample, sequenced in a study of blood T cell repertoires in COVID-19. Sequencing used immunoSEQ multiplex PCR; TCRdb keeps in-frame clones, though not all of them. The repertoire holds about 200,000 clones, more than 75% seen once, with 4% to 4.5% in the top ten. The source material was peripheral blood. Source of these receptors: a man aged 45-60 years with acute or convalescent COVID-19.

CDR3 sequence reads: CASSPGTGLSNQPQHF. In nucleotides, the CDR3 is TGTGCCAGCAGCCCCGGGACAGGACTAAGCAATCAGCCCCAGCATTTT. The chain joins TRBV5-8 to TRBJ1-5; 8 bases match TRBD1. V lost 4 bases, J lost 1 base, and 7 bases stayed unmatched. Germline V gene data show CDR1 as SGHTS and CDR2 as YDEGEE. CDR3 length: 16 amino acids.

The CDR3 DNA follows: TGTGCCATCAGTGAGTTGGGGGGGGGCTCCTACAATGAGCAGTTCTTC. Protein sequence: CAISELGGGSYNEQFF. The chain links TRBV10-3 to TRBJ2-1, with 7 bases identical to TRBD2. Germline loops: CDR1 ENHRY, CDR2 SYGVKD. This CDR3 is built from 16 residues. V gave up 1 base and J gave up 0 bases; unmatched junction bases: 3.

In DNA form, the CDR3 reads TGTGCCAGCAGCTCCATTTACAGGGGGCTGAGCACTGAAGCTTTCTTT. Translated, it gives CASSSIYRGLSTEAFF. The chain recombines TRBV7-8 with TRBJ1-1; the match to TRBD1 covers 9 bases. The CDR3 runs 16 residues. With V trimmed by 4 bases and J by 4 bases, 10 bases remained unmatched. Germline V lookup: CDR1 SGHVS, CDR2 FQNEAQ.

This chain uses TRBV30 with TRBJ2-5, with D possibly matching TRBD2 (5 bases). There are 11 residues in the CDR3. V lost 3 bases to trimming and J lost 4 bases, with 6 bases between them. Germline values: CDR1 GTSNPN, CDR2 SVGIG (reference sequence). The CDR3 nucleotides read TGTGCCTGGAGCGGAGGAGAGACCCAGTACTTC. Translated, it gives CAWSGGETQYF.

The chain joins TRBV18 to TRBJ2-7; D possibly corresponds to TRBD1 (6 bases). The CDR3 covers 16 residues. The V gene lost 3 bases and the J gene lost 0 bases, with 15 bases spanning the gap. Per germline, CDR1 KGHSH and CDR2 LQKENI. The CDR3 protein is CASSPTPQGNSYEQYF. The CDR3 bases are TGTGCCAGCTCACCGACCCCACAGGGAAACTCCTACGAGCAGTACTTC.

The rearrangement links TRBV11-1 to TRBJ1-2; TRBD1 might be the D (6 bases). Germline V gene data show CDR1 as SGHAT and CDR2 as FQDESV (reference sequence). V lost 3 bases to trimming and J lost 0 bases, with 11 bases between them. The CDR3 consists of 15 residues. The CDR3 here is CASSFGQNANYGYTF. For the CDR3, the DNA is TGTGCCAGCAGCTTCGGACAGAACGCTAACTATGGCTACACCTTC.

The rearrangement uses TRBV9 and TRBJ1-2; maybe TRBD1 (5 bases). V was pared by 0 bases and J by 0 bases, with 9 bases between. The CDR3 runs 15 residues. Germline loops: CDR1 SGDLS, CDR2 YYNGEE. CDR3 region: CASSVARAANYGYTF. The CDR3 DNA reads TGTGCCAGCAGCGTAGCCAGGGCTGCTAACTATGGCTACACCTTC.

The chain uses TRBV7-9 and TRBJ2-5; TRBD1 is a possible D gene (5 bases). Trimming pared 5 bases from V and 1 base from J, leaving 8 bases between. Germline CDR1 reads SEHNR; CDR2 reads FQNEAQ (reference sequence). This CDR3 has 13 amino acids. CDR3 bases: TGTGCCAGCAGCCGAGACAGCCAAGAGACCCAGTACTTC. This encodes CASSRDSQETQYF.

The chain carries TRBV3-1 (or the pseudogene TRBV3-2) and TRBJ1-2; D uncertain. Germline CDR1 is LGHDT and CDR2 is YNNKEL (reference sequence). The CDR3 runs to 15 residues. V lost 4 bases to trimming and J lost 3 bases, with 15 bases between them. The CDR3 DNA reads TGTGCCAGCAGCCGGCATACCTCTGTCGACTATGGCTACACCTTC. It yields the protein CASSRHTSVDYGYTF.

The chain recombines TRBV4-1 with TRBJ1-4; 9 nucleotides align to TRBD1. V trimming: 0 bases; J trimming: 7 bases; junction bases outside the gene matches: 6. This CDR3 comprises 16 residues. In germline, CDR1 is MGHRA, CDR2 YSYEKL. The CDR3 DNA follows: TGCGCCAGCAGCCAAGATCCGGGGACAGGGAGTGAAAAACTGTTTTTT. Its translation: CASSQDPGTGSEKLFF.

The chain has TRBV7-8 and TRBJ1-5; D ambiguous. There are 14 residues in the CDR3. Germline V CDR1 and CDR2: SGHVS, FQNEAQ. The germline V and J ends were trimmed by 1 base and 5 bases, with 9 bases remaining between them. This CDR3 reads CASSLGAGHQPQHF. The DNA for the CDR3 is TGTGCCAGCAGCTTAGGAGCTGGGCATCAGCCCCAGCATTTT.

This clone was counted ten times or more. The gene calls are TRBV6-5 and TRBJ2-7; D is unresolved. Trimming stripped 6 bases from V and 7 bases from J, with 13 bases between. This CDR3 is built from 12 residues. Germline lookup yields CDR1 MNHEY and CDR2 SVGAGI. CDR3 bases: TGTGCCAGCAGGAGCTTCCTCGGGGAGCAGTACTTC. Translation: CASRSFLGEQYF.

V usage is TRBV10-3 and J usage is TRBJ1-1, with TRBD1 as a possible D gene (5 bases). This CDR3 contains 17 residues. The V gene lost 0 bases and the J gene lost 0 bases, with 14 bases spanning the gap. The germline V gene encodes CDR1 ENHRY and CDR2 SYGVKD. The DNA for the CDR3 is TGTGCCATCAGTGAGTCGACCCGGGGGGGAATGAACACTGAAGCTTTCTTT. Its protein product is CAISESTRGGMNTEAFF.

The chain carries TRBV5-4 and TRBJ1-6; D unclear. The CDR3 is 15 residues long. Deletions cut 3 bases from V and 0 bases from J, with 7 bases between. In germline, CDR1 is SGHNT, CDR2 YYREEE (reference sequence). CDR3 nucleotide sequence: TGTGCCAGCAGCTCCGGAGGCTCCTATAATTCACCCCTCCACTTT. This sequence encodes CASSSGGSYNSPLHF.

CDR3 region: CASSTGLELFF. The DNA for the CDR3 is TGTGCCAGCAGCACTGGTCTTGAGCTGTTTTTT. The chain recombines TRBV12-3 or TRBV12-4 with TRBJ2-2; D is unclear. The CDR3 has 11 amino acids. V gave up 6 bases and J gave up 11 bases, with 10 bases separating them.

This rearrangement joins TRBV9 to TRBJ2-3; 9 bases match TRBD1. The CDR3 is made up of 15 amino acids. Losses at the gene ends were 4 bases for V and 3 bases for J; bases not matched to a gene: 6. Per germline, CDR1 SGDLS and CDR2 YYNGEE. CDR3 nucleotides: TGTGCCAGCAGCCTGGGTGGACAGGGGACAGATACGCAGTATTTT. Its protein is CASSLGGQGTDTQYF.

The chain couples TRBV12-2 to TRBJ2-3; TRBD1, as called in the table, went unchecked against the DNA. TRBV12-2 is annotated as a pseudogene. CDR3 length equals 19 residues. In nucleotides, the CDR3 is TGTGCAAGTCGCTTAGGGGGACAGGGGAGGTTTCCGAGAACAGATACGCAGTATTTT. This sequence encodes CASRLGGQGRFPRTDTQYF.

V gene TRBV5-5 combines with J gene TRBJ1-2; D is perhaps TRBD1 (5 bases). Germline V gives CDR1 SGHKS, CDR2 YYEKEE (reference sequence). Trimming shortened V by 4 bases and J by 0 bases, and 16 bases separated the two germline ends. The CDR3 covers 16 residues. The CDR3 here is CASSPRTPLANYGYTF. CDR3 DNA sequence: TGTGCCAGCAGCCCCCGGACACCGTTAGCTAACTATGGCTACACCTTC.

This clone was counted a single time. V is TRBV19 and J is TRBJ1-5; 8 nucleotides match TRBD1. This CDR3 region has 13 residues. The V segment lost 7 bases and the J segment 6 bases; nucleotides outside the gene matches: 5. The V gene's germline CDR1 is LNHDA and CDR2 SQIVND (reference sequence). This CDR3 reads CASKDRVGQPQHF. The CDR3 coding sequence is TGTGCCAGTAAGGACAGGGTTGGTCAGCCCCAGCATTTT.

The CDR3 nucleotides read TGTGCCACCAGCCCCGGTGATCTCTTGGCTGAAGCTTTCTTT. Its protein product is CATSPGDLLAEAFF. This chain connects TRBV15 to TRBJ1-1, with D unclear. Germline CDR1 and CDR2: LNHNV and YYDKDF (reference sequence). The CDR3 consists of 14 residues. The V gene lost 5 bases and the J gene lost 6 bases, with 16 bases spanning the gap.